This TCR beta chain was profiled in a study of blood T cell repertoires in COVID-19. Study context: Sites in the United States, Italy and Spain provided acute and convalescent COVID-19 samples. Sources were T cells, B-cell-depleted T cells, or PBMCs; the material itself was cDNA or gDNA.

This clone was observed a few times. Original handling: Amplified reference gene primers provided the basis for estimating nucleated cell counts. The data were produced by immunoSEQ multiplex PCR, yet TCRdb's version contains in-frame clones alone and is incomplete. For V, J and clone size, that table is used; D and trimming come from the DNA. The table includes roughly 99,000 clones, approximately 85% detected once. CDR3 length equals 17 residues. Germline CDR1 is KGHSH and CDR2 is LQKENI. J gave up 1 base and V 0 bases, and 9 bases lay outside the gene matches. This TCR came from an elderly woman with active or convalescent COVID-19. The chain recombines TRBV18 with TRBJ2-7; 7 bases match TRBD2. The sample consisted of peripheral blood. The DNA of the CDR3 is TGTGCCAGCTCACCACCCACCGGGGGGACTAAGTCCTACGAGCAGTACTTC. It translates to CASSPPTGGTKSYEQYF.